These 21 T cell receptor beta chains were all obtained from the same sample, sequenced in a study of T cell changes during pregnancy in multiple sclerosis. Only in-frame clones appear in the TCRdb table, and some are missing; sequencing was by immunoSEQ multiplex PCR. The data hold about 42,000 clones, with less than 90% observed a single time. Sequences were derived from CD4+ T cells from peripheral blood mononuclear cells, sampled before pregnancy. Every receptor here comes from a female donor with multiple sclerosis, enrolled in a pregnancy study.

The V call is TRBV7-3, the J call TRBJ2-2; TRBD1 aligns across 8 bases. The CDR3 has 14 residues. The V gene end was trimmed by 3 bases and the J gene end by 9 bases; junction bases not matched to a gene: 6. Germline CDR1 is SGHTA and CDR2 is FQGTGA. For the CDR3, the DNA is TGTGCCAGCAGCTTGGGGCAGGGGGCCCGGGAGCTGTTTTTT. It encodes CASSLGQGARELFF. Full variable domain (remainder filled in from reference TRBV7-3 and TRBJ2-2): GAGVSQTPSNKVTEKGKYVELRCDPISGHTALYWYRQSLGQGPEFLIYFQGTGAADDSGLPNDRFFAVRPEGSVSTLKIQRTERGDSAVYLCASSLGQGARELFFGEGSRLTVL.

The genes are TRBV2 and TRBJ1-3; possibly TRBD1 for D (6 bases). Germline CDR1 is SNHLY and CDR2 is FYNNEI. The CDR3 has 12 residues. V was clipped by 7 bases and J by 4 bases, with 8 bases between them. CDR3 in amino acids: CASKDRGNTIYF. CDR3 nucleotides: TGTGCCAGCAAGGACAGAGGAAACACCATATATTTT. Full variable domain (remainder filled in from reference TRBV2 and TRBJ1-3): EPEVTQTPSHQVTQMGQEVILRCVPISNHLYFYWYRQILGQKVEFLVSFYNNEISEKSEIFDDQFSVERPDGSNFTLKIRSTKLEDSAMYFCASKDRGNTIYFGEGSWLTVV.

The chain recombines TRBV2 with TRBJ2-7, with 12 bases matching TRBD2. V shed 7 bases, J shed 3 bases, and the junction held 4 bases outside the gene matches. The germline gives CDR1 SNHLY, CDR2 FYNNEI. This CDR3 comprises 14 residues. CDR3 in amino acids: CASTGLAGNYEQYF. In DNA, the CDR3 is TGTGCCAGCACCGGACTAGCGGGAAACTACGAGCAGTACTTC.

The chain joins TRBV11-2 to TRBJ1-1; D remains ambiguous. Deletions cut 1 base from V and 4 bases from J, with 10 bases between. Germline V gene data show CDR1 as SGHAT and CDR2 as FQNNGV. The CDR3 length is 14 residues. As DNA, the CDR3 is TGTGCCAGCAGCTTAGCGGGTTTCAGCACTGAAGCTTTCTTT. This translates into CASSLAGFSTEAFF.

The chain links TRBV7-2 to TRBJ1-6; 10 nucleotides agree with TRBD1. J gave up 6 bases and V 5 bases, and 7 bases lay outside the gene matches. CDR1 is SGHTA and CDR2 is FQGNSA in the germline V gene. The CDR3 is 16 amino acids. DNA of the CDR3: TGTGCCAGCAGCAAGCGACAGGGGGCAGGTAATTCACCCCTCCACTTT. Protein product: CASSKRQGAGNSPLHF.

This chain connects TRBV19 to TRBJ1-1; TRBD1 might be the D (6 bases). The V and J ends lost 5 bases and 0 bases respectively, with 10 bases between them. The CDR3 is made up of 14 amino acids. The germline gives CDR1 LNHDA, CDR2 SQIVND (reference sequence). The CDR3 protein is CASSPRGLNTEAFF. The CDR3 DNA follows: TGTGCCAGTAGTCCCAGGGGCCTGAACACTGAAGCTTTCTTT.

CDR3 sequence: CASTASASTDTQYF. The CDR3 DNA reads as TGTGCCAGCACGGCTAGCGCCTCCACAGATACGCAGTATTTT. The chain couples TRBV6-1 to TRBJ2-3; D is perhaps TRBD2 (6 bases). Trimming removed 7 bases from V and 2 bases from J, with 13 bases in between. Looked up from germline, CDR1 is MNHNS and CDR2 is SASEGT. This CDR3 has 14 residues.

This clone occurred once. DNA of the CDR3: TGTGCCTGGAGTGACACCAGGGGGCGGGAAAAACTGTTTTTT. This encodes CAWSDTRGREKLFF. The chain combines TRBV30 with TRBJ1-4; 8 bases align to TRBD1. Germline CDR1 and CDR2: GTSNPN and SVGIG (reference sequence). The CDR3 contains 14 residues. V was pared by 1 base and J by 8 bases, with 6 bases of the junction left unmatched.

This sequence joins TRBV5-6 and TRBJ1-4, with D uncertain. The CDR3 consists of 14 residues. CDR1 SGHDT and CDR2 YYEEEE come from the germline V gene. The V end was cut by 0 bases, the J end by 7 bases, with 10 bases between. In DNA form, the CDR3 reads TGTGCCAGCAGCTTGGGTCCAAGCGGTGAAAAACTGTTTTTT. Amino acid sequence: CASSLGPSGEKLFF.

This clone was found a few times. V gene TRBV19 combines with J gene TRBJ1-1; D might be TRBD1 (5 bases). CDR1 and CDR2 from the germline V gene are LNHDA and SQIVND (reference sequence). V lost 6 bases and J 3 bases, leaving 11 bases between the germline ends. The CDR3 loop spans 13 amino acids. The CDR3: CASSIQVDTEAFF. DNA of the CDR3: TGTGCCAGTAGCATACAGGTCGACACTGAAGCTTTCTTT.

This chain uses TRBV5-8 with TRBJ1-2; 7 bases align to TRBD1. The length of the CDR3 is 13 residues. Germline assignment: CDR1 SGHTS and CDR2 YDEGEE. V trimming: 4 bases; J trimming: 4 bases; junction bases outside the gene matches: 4. The chain's CDR3 is CASSRDRAYGYTF. As DNA, the CDR3 is TGTGCCAGCAGCAGAGACAGGGCCTATGGCTACACCTTC.

The chain is built from TRBV5-5 and TRBJ1-1; D gene ambiguous. The V and J ends lost 1 base and 0 bases respectively, with 10 bases between them. CDR3 length: 15 residues. Per germline, CDR1 SGHKS and CDR2 YYEKEE (reference sequence). CDR3 bases: TGTGCCAGCAGCTTGACCGCTTACATGAACACTGAAGCTTTCTTT. Residues: CASSLTAYMNTEAFF. Filled out from reference TRBV5-5 and TRBJ1-1, the complete variable domain reads DAGVTQSPTHLIKTRGQQVTLRCSPISGHKSVSWYQQVLGQGPQFIFQYYEKEERGRGNFPDRFSARQFPNYSSELNVNALLLGDSALYLCASSLTAYMNTEAFFGQGTRLTVV.

The chain has TRBV29-1 and TRBJ1-5, with TRBD1 matching over 8 bases. This CDR3 comprises 13 residues. Looked up from germline, CDR1 is SQVTM and CDR2 is ANQGSEA. With 5 bases clipped from V and 4 bases from J, the junction kept 4 bases outside the gene matches. The CDR3 sequence is CSVTGGGNQPQHF. Written as DNA, the CDR3 is TGCAGCGTTACAGGGGGAGGTAATCAGCCCCAGCATTTT.

The chain combines TRBV10-1 with TRBJ2-1; 7 bases match TRBD1. Germline V CDR1 and CDR2: WNHNN, SYGVQD (reference sequence). CDR3 length: 15 amino acids. V gave up 3 bases and J gave up 0 bases; unmatched junction bases: 2. The CDR3 sequence: CASSDHRGSYNEQFF. CDR3 coding DNA: TGCGCCAGCAGTGACCACAGGGGCTCCTACAATGAGCAGTTCTTC.

CDR3 nucleotide sequence: TGTGCCAGCAGCTTAGGAGGGGGCGGAGGAGAGACCCAGTACTTC. It specifies CASSLGGGGGETQYF. The rearrangement links TRBV7-9 to TRBJ2-5, with TRBD1 matching over 7 bases. Germline-derived CDR1 and CDR2 are SEHNR and FQNEAQ (reference sequence). Trimming at V came to 1 base and at J to 4 bases, leaving 6 bases not matched to a gene. The CDR3 totals 15 residues.

The V and J genes are TRBV6-5 and TRBJ2-7; 7 bases are shared with TRBD1. The V gene end was trimmed by 6 bases and the J gene end by 3 bases; junction bases not matched to a gene: 8. CDR3 length equals 14 residues. Germline CDR1 is MNHEY and CDR2 is SVGAGI. The CDR3 DNA sequence: TGTGCCAGCAGCACCCGGGACAGACTCTACGAGCAGTACTTC. Its protein is CASSTRDRLYEQYF.

The gene calls are TRBV10-3 and TRBJ2-7, with 7 bases aligning to TRBD2. The CDR3 spans 13 residues. The germline CDR1 and CDR2 sequences are ENHRY and SYGVKD. The ends lost 6 bases at V and 4 bases at J; junction bases unmatched: 6. CDR3 sequence (DNA): TGTGCCATCAGGGAGCGGGGTGGGTACGAGCAGTACTTC. Amino acid sequence: CAIRERGGYEQYF.

This chain uses TRBV2 with TRBJ1-2, with 7 bases fitting TRBD1. The CDR3 is made up of 14 amino acids. Germline V lookup: CDR1 SNHLY, CDR2 FYNNEI. The V gene end was trimmed by 7 bases and the J gene end by 7 bases; junction bases not matched to a gene: 12. The CDR3 region has the DNA TGTGCCAGCATATGGGACAGAGAAGAGAGTGGCTACACCTTC. Translation gives CASIWDREESGYTF.

Note on this clone: Other DNA sequences in the sample encode the same CDR3. The genes are TRBV7-2 and TRBJ2-3; 7 bases fit TRBD2. Losses at the gene ends were 5 bases for V and 0 bases for J; bases not matched to a gene: 2. This CDR3 contains 14 residues. Germline CDR1 SGHTA, CDR2 FQGNSA. CDR3 bases: TGTGCCAGCAGCCCTAGCGGAAGCACAGATACGCAGTATTTT. Protein sequence: CASSPSGSTDTQYF. Using reference TRBV7-2 and TRBJ2-3 for the parts outside the CDR3, the full variable domain is GAGVSQSPSNKVTEKGKDVELRCDPISGHTALYWYRQSLGQGLEFLIYFQGNSAPDKSGLPSDRFSAERTGGSVSTLTIQRTQQEDSAVYLCASSPSGSTDTQYFGPGTRLTVL.

The chain links TRBV2 to TRBJ2-1, with TRBD2 matching 11 bases. Germline loops: CDR1 SNHLY, CDR2 FYNNEI. This CDR3 contains 16 residues. The junction had 18 bases not matched to a gene; V was cut back by 5 bases and J by 15 bases. In DNA form, the CDR3 reads TGTGCCAGCAGTTACTCCGGGACTAGCGGATCATCCGTCGGGTTCTTC. Its translation is CASSYSGTSGSSVGFF.

V usage is TRBV5-4 and J usage is TRBJ2-3; D perhaps matches TRBD1 (5 bases). The V gene lost 1 base and the J gene lost 0 bases, with 9 bases spanning the gap. This CDR3 contains 15 residues. Germline V lookup: CDR1 SGHNT, CDR2 YYREEE (reference sequence). The CDR3 DNA is TGTGCCAGCAGCTTGTATCAGGGTAGCACAGATACGCAGTATTTT. Translation: CASSLYQGSTDTQYF. The complete variable domain, with remaining parts taken from reference TRBV5-4 and TRBJ2-3, reads ETGVTQSPTHLIKTRGQQVTLRCSSQSGHNTVSWYQQALGQGPQFIFQYYREEENGRGNFPPRFSGLQFPNYSSELNVNALELDDSALYLCASSLYQGSTDTQYFGPGTRLTVL.